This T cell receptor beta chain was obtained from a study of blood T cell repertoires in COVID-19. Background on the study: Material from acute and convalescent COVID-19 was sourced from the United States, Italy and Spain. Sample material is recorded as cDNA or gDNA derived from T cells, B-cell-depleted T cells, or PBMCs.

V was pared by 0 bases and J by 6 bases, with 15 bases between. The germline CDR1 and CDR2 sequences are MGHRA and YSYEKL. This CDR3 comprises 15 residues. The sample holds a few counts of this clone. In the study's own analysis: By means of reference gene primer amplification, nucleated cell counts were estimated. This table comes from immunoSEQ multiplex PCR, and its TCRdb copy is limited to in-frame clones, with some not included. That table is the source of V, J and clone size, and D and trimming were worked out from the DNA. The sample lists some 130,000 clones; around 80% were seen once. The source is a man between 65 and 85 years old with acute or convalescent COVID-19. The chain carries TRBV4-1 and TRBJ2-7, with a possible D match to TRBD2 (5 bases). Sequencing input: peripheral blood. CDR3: CASSQDPGTRGEQYF. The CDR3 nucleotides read TGCGCCAGCAGCCAAGATCCGGGCACCCGGGGCGAGCAGTACTTC.